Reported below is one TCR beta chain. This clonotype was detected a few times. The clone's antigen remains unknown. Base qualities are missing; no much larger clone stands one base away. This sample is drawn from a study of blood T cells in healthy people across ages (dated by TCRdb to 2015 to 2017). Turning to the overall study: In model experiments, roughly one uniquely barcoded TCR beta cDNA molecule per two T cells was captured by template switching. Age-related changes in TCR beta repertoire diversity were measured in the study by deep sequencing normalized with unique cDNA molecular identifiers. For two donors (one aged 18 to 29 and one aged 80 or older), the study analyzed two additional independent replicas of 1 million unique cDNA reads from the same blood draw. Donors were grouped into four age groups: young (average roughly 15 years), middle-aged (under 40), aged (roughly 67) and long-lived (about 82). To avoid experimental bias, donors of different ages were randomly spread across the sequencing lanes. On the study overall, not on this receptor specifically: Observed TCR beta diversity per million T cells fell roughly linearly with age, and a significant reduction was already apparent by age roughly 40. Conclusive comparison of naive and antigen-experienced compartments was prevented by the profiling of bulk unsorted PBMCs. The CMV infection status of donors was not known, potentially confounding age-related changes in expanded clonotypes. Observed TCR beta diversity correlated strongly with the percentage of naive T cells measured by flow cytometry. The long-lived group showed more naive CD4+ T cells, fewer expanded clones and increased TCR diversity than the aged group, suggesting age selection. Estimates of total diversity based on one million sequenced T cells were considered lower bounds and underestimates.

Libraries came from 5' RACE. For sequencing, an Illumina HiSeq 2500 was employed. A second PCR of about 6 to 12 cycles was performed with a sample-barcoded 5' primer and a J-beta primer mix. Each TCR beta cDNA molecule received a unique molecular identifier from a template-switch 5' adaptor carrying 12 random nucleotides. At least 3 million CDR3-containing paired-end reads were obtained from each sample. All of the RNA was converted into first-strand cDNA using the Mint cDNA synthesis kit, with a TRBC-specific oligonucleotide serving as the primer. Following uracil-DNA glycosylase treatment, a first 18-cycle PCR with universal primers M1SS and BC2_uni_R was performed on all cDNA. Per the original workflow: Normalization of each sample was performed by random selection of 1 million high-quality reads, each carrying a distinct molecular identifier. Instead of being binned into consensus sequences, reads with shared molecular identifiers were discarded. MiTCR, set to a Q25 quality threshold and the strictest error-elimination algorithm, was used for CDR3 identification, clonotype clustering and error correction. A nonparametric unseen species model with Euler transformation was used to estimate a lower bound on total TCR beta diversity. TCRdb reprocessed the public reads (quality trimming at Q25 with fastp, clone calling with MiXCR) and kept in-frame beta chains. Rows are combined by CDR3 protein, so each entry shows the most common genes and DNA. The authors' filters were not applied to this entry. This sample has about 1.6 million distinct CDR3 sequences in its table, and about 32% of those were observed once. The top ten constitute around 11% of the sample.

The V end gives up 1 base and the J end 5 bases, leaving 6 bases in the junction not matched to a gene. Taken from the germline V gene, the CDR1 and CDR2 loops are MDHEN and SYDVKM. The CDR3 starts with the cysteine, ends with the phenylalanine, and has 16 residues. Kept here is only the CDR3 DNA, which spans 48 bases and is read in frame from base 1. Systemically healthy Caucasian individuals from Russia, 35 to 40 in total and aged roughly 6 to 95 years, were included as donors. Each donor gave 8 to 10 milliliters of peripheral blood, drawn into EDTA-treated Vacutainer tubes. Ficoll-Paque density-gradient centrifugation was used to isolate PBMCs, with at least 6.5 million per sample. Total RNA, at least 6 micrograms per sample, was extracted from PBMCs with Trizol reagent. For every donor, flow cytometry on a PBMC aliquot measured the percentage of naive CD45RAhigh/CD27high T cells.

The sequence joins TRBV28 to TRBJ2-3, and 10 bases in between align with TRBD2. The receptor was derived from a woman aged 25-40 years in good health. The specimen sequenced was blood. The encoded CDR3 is CASSLYSLAGEDTQYF. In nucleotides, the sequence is TGTGCCAGCAGTTTATACTCGCTAGCGGGAGAAGATACGCAGTATTTT.